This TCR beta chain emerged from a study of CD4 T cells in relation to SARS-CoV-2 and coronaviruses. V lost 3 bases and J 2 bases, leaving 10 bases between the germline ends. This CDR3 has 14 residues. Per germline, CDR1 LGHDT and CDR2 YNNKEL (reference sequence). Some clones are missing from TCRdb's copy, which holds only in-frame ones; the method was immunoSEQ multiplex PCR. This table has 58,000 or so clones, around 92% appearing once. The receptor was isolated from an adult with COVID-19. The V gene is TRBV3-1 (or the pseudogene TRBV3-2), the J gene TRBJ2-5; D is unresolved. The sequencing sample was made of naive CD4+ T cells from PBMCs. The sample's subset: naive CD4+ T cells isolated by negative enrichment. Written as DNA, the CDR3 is TGTGCCAGCAGCCACCTGGGTGAGCAAGAGACCCAGTACTTC. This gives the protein CASSHLGEQETQYF.